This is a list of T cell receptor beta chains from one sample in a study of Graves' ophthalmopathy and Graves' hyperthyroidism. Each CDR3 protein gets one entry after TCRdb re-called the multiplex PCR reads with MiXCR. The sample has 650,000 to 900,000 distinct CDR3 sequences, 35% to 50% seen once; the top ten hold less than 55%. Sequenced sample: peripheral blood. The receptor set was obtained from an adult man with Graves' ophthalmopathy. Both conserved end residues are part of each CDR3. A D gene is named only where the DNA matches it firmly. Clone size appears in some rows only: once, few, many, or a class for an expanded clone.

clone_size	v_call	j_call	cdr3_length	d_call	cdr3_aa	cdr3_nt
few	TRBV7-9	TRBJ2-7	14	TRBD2	CASSLDAGEGEQYF	TGTGCCAGCAGCTTAGATGCGGGAGAGGGCGAGCAGTACTTC
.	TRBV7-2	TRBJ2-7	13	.	CASSRAYEDEQYF	TGTGCCAGCTCACGGGCCTATGAGGACGAGCAGTACTTC
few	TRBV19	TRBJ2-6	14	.	CASSRDPGANVLTF	TGTGCCAGTAGTAGAGATCCGGGGGCCAACGTCCTGACTTTC
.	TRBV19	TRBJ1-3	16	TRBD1	CASSLGPTGYGNTIYF	TGTGCCAGTAGCCTCGGACCGACAGGGTACGGAAACACCATATATTTT
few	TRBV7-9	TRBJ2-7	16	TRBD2	CASSLAFSGLANEQYF	TGTGCCAGCAGCTTAGCATTTTCCGGACTAGCTAACGAGCAGTACTTC
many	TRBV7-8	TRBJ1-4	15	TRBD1	CASSLKGGLGEKLFF	TGTGCCAGCAGCTTAAAAGGGGGCCTCGGAGAAAAACTGTTTTTT
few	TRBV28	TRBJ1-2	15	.	CASRVSGTWDIGYTF	TGTGCCAGCAGAGTCTCCGGGACATGGGATATTGGCTACACCTTC
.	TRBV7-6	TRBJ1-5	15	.	CASSWGGVGNQPQHF	TGTGCCAGCAGCTGGGGGGGAGTGGGCAATCAGCCCCAGCATTTT
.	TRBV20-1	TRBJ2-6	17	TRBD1	CSAPNRGRRLGANVLTF	TGCAGTGCCCCCAACAGGGGGCGCAGACTTGGGGCCAACGTCCTGACTTTC
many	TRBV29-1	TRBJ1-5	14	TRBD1	CSVEVTGDHQPQHF	TGCAGCGTTGAAGTCACAGGGGACCATCAGCCCCAGCATTTT
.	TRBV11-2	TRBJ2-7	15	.	CASSRLQGRTYEQYF	TGTGCCAGCAGCCGCCTCCAGGGGAGGACCTACGAGCAGTACTTC
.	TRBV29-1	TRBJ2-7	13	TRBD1	CSVEGQGMFEQYF	TGCAGCGTGGAGGGACAGGGTATGTTCGAGCAGTACTTC
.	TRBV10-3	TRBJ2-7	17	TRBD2	CAISPGTSGSWFHEQYF	TGTGCCATCAGCCCCGGGACTAGCGGGAGTTGGTTCCACGAGCAGTACTTC
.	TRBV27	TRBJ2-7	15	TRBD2	CASSPGLATSYEQYF	TGTGCCAGCAGTCCGGGACTAGCGACGTCCTACGAGCAGTACTTC
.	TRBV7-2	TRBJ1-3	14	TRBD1	CATLTGGAGNTIYF	TGTGCCACCCTGACAGGGGGAGCTGGAAACACCATATATTTT
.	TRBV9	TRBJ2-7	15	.	CAGSLTGDGSYEQYF	TGTGCCGGCAGCCTCACGGGGGACGGTTCCTACGAGCAGTACTTC
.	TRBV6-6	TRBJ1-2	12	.	CASSLGDYGCTF	TGTGCCAGCAGTTTGGGAGACTATGGCTGCACCTTC
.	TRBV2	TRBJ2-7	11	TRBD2	CASRTSGEQYF	TGTGCCAGCAGGACTAGCGGCGAGCAGTACTTC
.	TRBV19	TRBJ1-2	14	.	CASTAAATFFGYTF	TGTGCCAGCACCGCAGCGGCAACCTTCTTTGGCTACACCTTC
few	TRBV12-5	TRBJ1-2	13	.	CASGFGTYYGYTF	TGTGCTAGTGGTTTTGGCACTTACTATGGCTACACCTTC
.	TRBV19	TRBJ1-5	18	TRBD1	CASSGPAKTGFGNQPQHF	TGTGCCAGTAGTGGACCCGCTAAGACAGGGTTTGGCAATCAGCCCCAGCATTTT
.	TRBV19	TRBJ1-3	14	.	CASIEGVPVNTIYF	TGTGCCAGTATTGAAGGGGTACCCGTAAACACCATATATTTT
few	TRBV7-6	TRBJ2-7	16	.	CASSLLGSATTTEQYF	TGTGCCAGCAGCCTCCTTGGGTCTGCAACCACTACTGAGCAGTACTTC
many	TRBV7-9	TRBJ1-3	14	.	CASSLGQSGNTIYF	TGTGCCAGCAGCTTAGGACAGTCTGGAAACACCATATATTTT
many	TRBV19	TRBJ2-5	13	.	CASVDESGQTQYF	TGTGCCAGTGTGGACGAGAGTGGGCAGACCCAGTACTTC
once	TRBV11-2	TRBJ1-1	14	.	CASSQKGDNTEAFF	TGTGCCAGCAGCCAAAAGGGGGACAACACTGAAGCTTTCTTT
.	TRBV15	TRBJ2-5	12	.	CATSSNQETQYF	TGTGCCACCAGCAGCAACCAAGAGACCCAGTACTTC
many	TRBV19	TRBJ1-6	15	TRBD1	CASRWTGGSGSPLHF	TGTGCCAGTAGGTGGACAGGGGGTTCAGGATCACCCCTCCACTTT
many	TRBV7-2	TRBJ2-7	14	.	CASSLGGQAYEQYF	TGTGCCAGCAGCTTAGGGGGACAAGCCTACGAGCAGTACTTC
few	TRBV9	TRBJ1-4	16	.	CASSVGAGTTNEKLFF	TGTGCCAGCAGCGTAGGGGCGGGAACAACTAATGAAAAACTGTTTTTT
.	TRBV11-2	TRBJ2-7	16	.	CASSFLGAGRRYEQYF	TGTGCCAGCAGCTTTCTTGGGGCAGGGCGTCGGTACGAGCAGTACTTC
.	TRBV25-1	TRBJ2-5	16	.	CASSDDSATTYNEQYF	TGTGCCAGCAGTGATGATAGCGCGACCACCTACAATGAGCAGTACTTC
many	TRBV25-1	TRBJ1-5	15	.	CASSESGQGYQPQHF	TGTGCCAGCAGTGAAAGTGGGCAGGGCTATCAGCCCCAGCATTTT
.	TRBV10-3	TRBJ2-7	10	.	CAIREGGQYF	TGTGCCATCAGGGAAGGGGGGCAGTACTTC
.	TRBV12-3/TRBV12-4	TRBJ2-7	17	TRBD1	CASSFGVGGTGAYEQYF	TGTGCCAGCAGTTTTGGGGTTGGCGGGACAGGAGCCTACGAGCAGTACTTC
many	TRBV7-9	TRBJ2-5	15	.	CASSLLSGMRETQYF	TGTGCCAGCAGCTTGTTATCGGGGATGAGGGAGACCCAGTACTTC
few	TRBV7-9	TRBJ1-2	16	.	CASSLAPAGSNYGYTF	TGTGCCAGCAGCTTAGCCCCTGCAGGGTCTAACTATGGCTACACCTTC
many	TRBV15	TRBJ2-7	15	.	CATSRDPISGYEQYF	TGTGCCACCAGCAGAGACCCGATATCTGGCTACGAGCAGTACTTC
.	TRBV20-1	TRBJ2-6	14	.	CSAFEGSGANVLTF	TGCAGTGCCTTCGAGGGCTCTGGGGCCAACGTCCTGACTTTC
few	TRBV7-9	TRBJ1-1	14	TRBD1	CASSSRDRDPEAFF	TGTGCCAGCAGCTCCCGGGACAGAGATCCTGAAGCTTTCTTT
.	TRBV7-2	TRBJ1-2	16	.	CASSYRVVGMGYGYTF	TGTGCCAGCAGCTACAGAGTAGTAGGGATGGGCTATGGCTACACCTTC
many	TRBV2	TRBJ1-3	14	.	CASRNQGVGNTIYF	TGTGCCAGCAGGAACCAGGGTGTTGGAAACACCATATATTTT
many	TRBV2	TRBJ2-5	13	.	CAILGALGETQYF	TGTGCCATTCTGGGGGCCTTGGGGGAGACCCAGTACTTC
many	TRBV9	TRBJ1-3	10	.	CASSGNTIYF	TGTGCCAGCAGCGGAAACACCATATATTTT
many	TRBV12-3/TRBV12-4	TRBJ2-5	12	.	CASSLAEVTQYF	TGTGCCAGCAGCCTAGCCGAGGTGACCCAGTACTTC
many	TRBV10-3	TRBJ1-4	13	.	CAISVRMNEKLFF	TGTGCCATCAGTGTACGGATGAATGAAAAACTGTTTTTT
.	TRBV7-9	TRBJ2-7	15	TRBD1	CASSRGQDPSYEQYF	TGTGCCAGCAGCCGCGGACAGGATCCTTCCTACGAGCAGTACTTC
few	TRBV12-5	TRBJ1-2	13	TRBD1	CASAWTGRNGYTF	TGTGCTAGTGCCTGGACAGGTCGCAATGGCTACACCTTC
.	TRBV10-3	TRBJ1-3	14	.	CASSLGGLGNTIYF	TGTGCCAGCAGTCTTGGGGGCCTCGGAAACACCATATATTTT
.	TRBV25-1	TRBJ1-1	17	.	CASSEYSTGRRNTEAFF	TGTGCCAGCAGTGAATATTCGACAGGCAGGAGGAACACTGAAGCTTTCTTT
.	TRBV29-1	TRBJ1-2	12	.	CAWSSTVGGYTF	TGTGCCTGGAGTTCGACTGTCGGGGGCTACACCTTC
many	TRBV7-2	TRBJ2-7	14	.	CASSLLPGSYEQYF	TGTGCCAGCAGCTTACTTCCGGGGTCCTACGAGCAGTACTTC